The 2 T cell receptor beta chains below all came from one sample that was sequenced in a study of Graves' ophthalmopathy and Graves' hyperthyroidism. Amplified TCR beta CDR3 regions were obtained using RNA transcripts as template. HTBI primers served in a first-round RT-PCR, which a second-round multiplex PCR followed. TCRdb called the multiplex PCR reads again in MiXCR, with one record for every CDR3 protein. Here the sample spans about 1.2 million distinct CDR3 sequences, about 36% being singletons. The sample comprised peripheral blood or thyroid tissue (not recorded which). The receptors shown here come from an adult man with Graves' hyperthyroidism.

This chain uses TRBV2 with TRBJ1-2; D unresolved. The germline CDR1 and CDR2 sequences are SNHLY and FYNNEI. V shed 2 bases and J shed 2 bases, with 9 bases lying between them. CDR3 length: 14 amino acids. Here the CDR3 reads CASSEFGQNYGYTF. Here the CDR3 DNA reads TGTGCCAGCAGTGAATTTGGCCAAAACTATGGCTACACCTTC.

As for this clonotype: Germline is not matched at one junction end, which may reflect a read error. The chain couples TRBV15 to TRBJ2-7, with D perhaps matching TRBD2 (5 bases). The length of the CDR3 is 14 residues. Germline CDR1 reads LNHNV; CDR2 reads YYDKDF (reference sequence). The CDR3 reads CAASRRRFAYGQYF. The CDR3 nucleotides read TGTGCCGCCAGCAGGAGGAGATTTGCCTACGGGCAGTACTTC.